The T cell receptor beta chain under discussion was sequenced for a study of T cell responses to AZD1222 COVID-19 vaccine. Assay used: immunoSEQ multiplex PCR; TCRdb lists only in-frame clones, some missing. The table lists some 70,000 clones, 80% of them singletons. The CDR3 extends over 14 amino acids. The V and J ends lost 8 bases and 5 bases, in that order; junction bases with no gene match: 11. CDR1 and CDR2 from the germline V gene are SNHLY and FYNNEI. Study-wide results and limits: Donors were largely white British and mainly female; clonal diversity was possibly underestimated.

As concerns this clone: As yet, its antigen is unknown.

This sample comprised peripheral blood, obtained 28 days after the second AZD1222 dose. The receptor's source is an adult who received the AZD1222 COVID-19 vaccine. The chain recombines TRBV2 with TRBJ1-1, with 7 bases fitting TRBD1. This CDR3 reads CASHLDRVNTEAFF. In DNA form, the CDR3 reads TGTGCCAGCCACCTTGACAGGGTTAATACTGAAGCTTTCTTT.